This T cell receptor beta chain is from a study of patients and donors after allogeneic stem cell transplantation. The CDR3 loop spans 14 amino acids. Germline V gene data show CDR1 as SNHLY and CDR2 as FYNNEI. Trimming at V came to 5 bases and at J to 8 bases, leaving 8 bases not matched to a gene. One entry per CDR3 protein, called by TCRdb with MiXCR from the RT-PCR reads. The profile shows about 110,000 distinct CDR3 sequences, 35% to 45% of them singletons. Sequenced input: blood, either unsorted or a sorted T cell fraction (not recorded which). The clonotype comes from a human donor who was either an allogeneic HSCT recipient or a stem cell or donor lymphocyte infusion donor (not recorded which). It is not recorded whose cells these are; they may come from a transplant donor. This sequence joins TRBV2 and TRBJ2-4, with 8 bases identical to TRBD1. The chain's CDR3 is CASSSLRGQDIQYF. The CDR3 DNA sequence: TGTGCCAGCAGTTCGCTCAGGGGGCAAGACATTCAGTACTTC.